The 18 T cell receptor beta chains below were found in one sample sequenced in a study of blood T cell repertoires in COVID-19. TCRdb's table, derived via immunoSEQ multiplex PCR, lists solely in-frame clones and lacks some. The data contain 410,000 or so clones, 80% to 90% of them singletons. Sequenced sample: peripheral blood. The receptor source for this set is a woman aged 30 to 39 with active or convalescent COVID-19.

The chain recombines TRBV19 with TRBJ2-7; D is ambiguous. This CDR3 has 11 amino acids. Between the trimmed V and J ends, which lost 1 base and 5 bases, there was a span of 3 bases. CDR1 LNHDA and CDR2 SQIVND come from the germline V gene (reference sequence). The CDR3 protein is CASSIANEQYF. CDR3 DNA: TGTGCCAGTAGTATAGCAAACGAGCAGTACTTC. Filled out from reference TRBV19 and TRBJ2-7, the complete variable domain reads DGGITQSPKYLFRKEGQNVTLSCEQNLNHDAMYWYRQDPGQGLRLIYYSQIVNDFQKGDIAEGYSVSREKKESFPLTVTSAQKNPTAFYLCASSIANEQYFGPGTRLTVT.

In its sample, this clone was seen a few times. This chain joins TRBV2 and TRBJ1-2; TRBD1 might be the D (6 bases). CDR3 length: 11 amino acids. Germline CDR1 reads SNHLY; CDR2 reads FYNNEI. Trimming left V 6 bases short and J 5 bases short, with 7 bases between. In DNA, the CDR3 is TGTGCCAGCAGGAGGGGGTATGGCTACACCTTC. It yields the protein CASRRGYGYTF.

In its sample, this clone was seen once. The V call is TRBV20-1, the J call TRBJ2-1; D ambiguous. The CDR3 spans 11 residues. The V gene's germline CDR1 is DFQATT and CDR2 SNEGSKA (reference sequence). V shed 4 bases and J shed 3 bases, with 4 bases lying between them. CDR3 DNA sequence: TGCAGTGCTACAATCTACAATGAGCAGTTCTTC. Protein sequence: CSATIYNEQFF.

This clone has only one observation. V is TRBV4-2 and J is TRBJ2-1, with D possibly being TRBD2 (6 bases). This CDR3 has 16 amino acids. The V end was cut by 0 bases, the J end by 8 bases, with 17 bases between. Per germline, CDR1 LGHNA and CDR2 YNFKEQ. The CDR3 DNA reads TGTGCCAGCAGCCAAGACCCGGGAGCCGTCGCCGATGAGCAGTTCTTC. Translating it yields CASSQDPGAVADEQFF.

The chain carries TRBV19 and TRBJ2-7, with 8 bases identical to TRBD2. From germline, CDR1 is LNHDA and CDR2 SQIVND (reference sequence). This CDR3 has 15 residues. Trimming removed 3 bases from V and 1 base from J; junction bases left unmatched: 5. DNA of the CDR3: TGTGCCAGTAGTATCAGCGGGGGCGCATCCTACGAGCAGTACTTC. The encoded protein is CASSISGGASYEQYF.

This chain connects TRBV15 to TRBJ2-1; D remains ambiguous. V lost 1 base and J lost 10, with 20 bases in between. The CDR3 consists of 16 residues. Germline CDR1 is LNHNV and CDR2 is YYDKDF (reference sequence). The CDR3 loop is CATSRGSAAPQNEQFF. DNA of the CDR3: TGTGCCACCAGCAGAGGGTCCGCGGCCCCACAAAACGAGCAGTTCTTC.

The chain recombines TRBV6-1 with TRBJ2-7; tentatively, D is TRBD2 (6 bases). V lost 2 bases, J lost 3 bases, and 26 bases lay in between. The CDR3 totals 19 residues. Germline assignment: CDR1 MNHNS and CDR2 SASEGT. The CDR3 protein is CASSEILSGLEGIIYEQYF. In DNA, the CDR3 is TGTGCCAGCAGTGAAATACTCTCGGGTCTGGAGGGGATAATCTACGAGCAGTACTTC.

This chain uses TRBV19 with TRBJ1-2; possible D gene TRBD1, 5 bases. Trimming left V 7 bases short and J 6 bases short, with 18 bases between. The V gene's germline CDR1 is LNHDA and CDR2 SQIVND (reference sequence). The CDR3 runs 14 residues. Written as DNA, the CDR3 is TGTGCCAGTAATGGAAAAGGGAGGGGAGATGGCTACACCTTC. It encodes CASNGKGRGDGYTF.

The chain uses TRBV5-1 and TRBJ2-3; weak D call: TRBD2 (7 bases). Trimming pared 4 bases from V and 4 bases from J, leaving 25 bases between. The CDR3 is 18 residues long. Germline V gene data show CDR1 as SGHRS and CDR2 as YFSETQ. DNA for the CDR3: TGCGCCAGCAGCCCGGGGACAAAAGTGACTAGCTTGGCAGATACGCAGTATTTT. Encoded protein: CASSPGTKVTSLADTQYF. Full variable domain (missing parts from reference TRBV5-1 and TRBJ2-3): KAGVTQTPRYLIKTRGQQVTLSCSPISGHRSVSWYQQTPGQGLQFLFEYFSETQRNKGNFPGRFSGRQFSNSRSEMNVSTLELGDSALYLCASSPGTKVTSLADTQYFGPGTRLTVL.

The chain joins TRBV5-1 to TRBJ2-7; no reliable D call. This CDR3 comprises 13 residues. Looked up from germline, CDR1 is SGHRS and CDR2 is YFSETQ. The V end lost 4 bases, the J end lost 0 bases, and 8 bases lay between the germline ends. Written as DNA, the CDR3 is TGCGCCAGCAGCCGTCCTCCCTCCTACGAGCAGTACTTC. It specifies CASSRPPSYEQYF.

This clone has a single count. The V gene is TRBV11-3, the J gene TRBJ2-5; TRBD2 aligns across 8 bases. V shed 5 bases, J shed 2 bases, and the junction held 10 bases outside the gene matches. CDR1 is SGHNT and CDR2 is YENEEA in the germline V gene. This CDR3 is built from 16 residues. The CDR3 nucleotides read TGTGCCAGCAGCCCCGGCGGGGGGAGTGGTCAAGAGACCCAGTACTTC. It translates to CASSPGGGSGQETQYF.

V gene TRBV3-1 (or the pseudogene TRBV3-2) combines with J gene TRBJ2-2; D not resolved. The V gene lost 1 base and the J gene lost 3 bases, with 6 bases spanning the gap. Germline V gene data show CDR1 as LGHDT and CDR2 as YNNKEL (reference sequence). This CDR3 has 14 residues. CDR3 in amino acids: CASSQVRYTGELFF. CDR3 sequence (DNA): TGTGCCAGCAGCCAAGTACGGTACACCGGGGAGCTGTTTTTT.

This clone has a single count. This sequence joins TRBV11-2 and TRBJ1-1; 11 bases are shared with TRBD1. The germline CDR1 and CDR2 sequences are SGHAT and FQNNGV. The junction had 8 bases not matched to a gene; V was cut back by 0 bases and J by 8 bases. This CDR3 comprises 16 residues. The CDR3 spells CASSLDWTGGSPEAFF. Here the CDR3 DNA reads TGTGCCAGCAGCTTAGACTGGACAGGGGGCAGCCCGGAAGCTTTCTTT.

This rearrangement joins TRBV27 to TRBJ1-1; 7 bases line up with TRBD1. The junction had 7 bases not matched to a gene; V was cut back by 2 bases and J by 1 base. CDR3 size: 16 residues. Germline CDR1 MNHEY, CDR2 SMNVEV (reference sequence). Here the CDR3 reads CASSLGGGKRNTEAFF. In DNA form, the CDR3 reads TGTGCCAGCAGTTTAGGAGGGGGCAAGAGGAACACTGAAGCTTTCTTT.

The rearrangement uses TRBV20-1 and TRBJ1-1; D gene ambiguous. CDR1 and CDR2 from the germline V gene are DFQATT and SNEGSKA (reference sequence). Trimming took off 3 bases at V and 4 bases at J, with 6 bases between the two ends. The CDR3 is 11 residues long. The CDR3 loop reads CSASTTTEAFF. In DNA, the CDR3 is TGCAGTGCTAGTACAACCACTGAAGCTTTCTTT.

This clone has just one count. The V gene is TRBV6-5, the J gene TRBJ1-2, with D hard to call. Germline V lookup: CDR1 MNHEY, CDR2 SVGAGI. The length of the CDR3 is 15 residues. Trimming stripped 2 bases from V and 0 bases from J, with 10 bases between. Written as DNA, the CDR3 is TGTGCCAGCAGTTACGATCGGCAGGCTAACTATGGCTACACCTTC. Translating gives CASSYDRQANYGYTF.

This clone showed up just once. This chain uses TRBV19 with TRBJ2-3; D is possibly TRBD2 (5 bases). Germline V gene sequence: CDR1 LNHDA, CDR2 SQIVND (reference sequence). The CDR3 contains 14 residues. V lost 2 bases and J 4 bases, leaving 10 bases between the germline ends. The CDR3 region is CASSISSGADTQYF. In DNA form, the CDR3 reads TGTGCCAGTAGTATATCCAGCGGAGCAGATACGCAGTATTTT. The full variable domain, in which reference TRBV19 and TRBJ2-3 provide the parts outside the CDR3, is DGGITQSPKYLFRKEGQNVTLSCEQNLNHDAMYWYRQDPGQGLRLIYYSQIVNDFQKGDIAEGYSVSREKKESFPLTVTSAQKNPTAFYLCASSISSGADTQYFGPGTRLTVL.

The chain carries TRBV18 and TRBJ2-5, with 7 bases that match TRBD2. The CDR3 is 14 amino acids. Per germline, CDR1 KGHSH and CDR2 LQKENI. After removal of 3 bases from V and 5 bases from J, the junction contained 6 bases not matched to a gene. DNA for the CDR3: TGTGCCAGCTCACCGAGTGGCGGGAGTGAGACCCAGTACTTC. Protein product: CASSPSGGSETQYF.